A single sample is the source of the 28 T cell receptor beta chains below, sequenced in a study of T cell repertoires in cytomegalovirus infection. TCRdb re-derived calls from the reads in MiXCR, one entry per CDR3 protein. The table includes over 150,000 distinct CDR3 sequences, around 15% detected once. Sequenced input: PBMCs. These receptors were taken from a human donor in good health (CMV status not recorded). Some clones in this sample may be carry-over from other donors' samples.

This clonotype has a handful of counts. The chain combines TRBV19 with TRBJ2-3; no definite D call. The V end was cut by 1 base, the J end by 0 bases, with 8 bases between. This CDR3 region has 15 residues. Germline assignment: CDR1 LNHDA and CDR2 SQIVND (reference sequence). CDR3 sequence: CASSIAAASTDTQYF. Here the CDR3 DNA reads TGTGCCAGTAGTATAGCGGCGGCTAGCACAGATACGCAGTATTTT.

This rearrangement joins TRBV12-3 or TRBV12-4 to TRBJ2-5; D is uncertain. The CDR3 contains 13 residues. Between the trimmed V and J ends, which lost 2 bases and 6 bases, there was a span of 10 bases. DNA for the CDR3: TGTGCCAGCAGTTTAAGTGGGGAAAAGACCCAGTACTTC. It encodes CASSLSGEKTQYF.

Many counts were recorded for this clonotype. The chain joins TRBV7-2 to TRBJ1-2, with a tentative D call TRBD1 (5 bases). The CDR3 is 14 amino acids. The ends were cut back, 3 bases at V and 8 bases at J, with 16 bases in the middle. Germline values: CDR1 SGHTA, CDR2 FQGNSA. CDR3 bases: TGTGCCAGCAGCTTGGGGGACCCTCGGAGCGGCTACACCTTC. It codes for CASSLGDPRSGYTF.

This clonotype has ten or more counts. The chain links TRBV7-2 to TRBJ1-2, with D possibly TRBD1 on 6 matching bases. V was cut by 5 bases and J by 4 bases, with 17 bases left in between. Germline values: CDR1 SGHTA, CDR2 FQGNSA. The CDR3 contains 15 residues. The CDR3 reads CASSPDRSILYGYTF. In DNA, the CDR3 is TGTGCCAGCAGCCCCGACAGGTCGATCCTCTATGGCTACACCTTC.

This clonotype was detected a few times. V usage is TRBV28 and J usage is TRBJ2-2; D ambiguous. The V gene's germline CDR1 is MDHEN and CDR2 SYDVKM. The V and J ends lost 2 bases and 6 bases respectively, with 7 bases between them. The CDR3 runs 13 residues. In nucleotides, the CDR3 is TGTGCCAGCAGTTTACGGTTTCCCGGGGAGCTGTTTTTT. Translating it yields CASSLRFPGELFF.

The chain recombines TRBV28 with TRBJ1-1; tentatively, D is TRBD1 (6 bases). This CDR3 has 14 amino acids. The germline CDR1 and CDR2 sequences are MDHEN and SYDVKM. The V end lost 5 bases, the J end lost 4 bases, and 14 bases lay between the germline ends. CDR3 protein: CASSAPGEITEAFF. The DNA for the CDR3 is TGTGCCAGCAGTGCTCCAGGGGAAATCACTGAAGCTTTCTTT. Full variable domain (outside the CDR3, taken from reference TRBV28 and TRBJ1-1): DVKVTQSSRYLVKRTGEKVFLECVQDMDHENMFWYRQDPGLGLRLIYFSYDVKMKEKGDIPEGYSVSREKKERFSLILESASTNQTSMYLCASSAPGEITEAFFGQGTRLTVV.

V is TRBV15 and J is TRBJ1-1; D possibly corresponds to TRBD1 (6 bases). Germline assignment: CDR1 LNHNV and CDR2 YYDKDF (reference sequence). CDR3 length equals 12 residues. The V end was cut by 5 bases, the J end by 8 bases, with 12 bases between. In DNA form, the CDR3 reads TGTGCCACCAGCGGACCGACAGGAGAAGCTTTCTTT. Its translation: CATSGPTGEAFF.

This clonotype was counted only a few times. The rearrangement joins TRBV19 to TRBJ2-2; 11 bases map to TRBD2. Per the germline V gene, CDR1 is LNHDA and CDR2 is SQIVND (reference sequence). The CDR3 length is 15 residues. The V gene end was trimmed by 6 bases and the J gene end by 3 bases; junction bases not matched to a gene: 3. The CDR3 DNA is TGTGCCAGTAGAACGGGACTAGCGGACACCGGGGAGCTGTTTTTT. Residues: CASRTGLADTGELFF.

There are a few counts of this clonotype. This chain connects TRBV7-9 to TRBJ1-5; D is ambiguous. CDR1 is SEHNR, CDR2 FQNEAQ, per germline (reference sequence). The germline V and J ends were trimmed by 4 bases and 4 bases, with 14 bases remaining between them. There are 15 residues in the CDR3. CDR3 sequence: CASSSADGPNQPQHF. The CDR3 nucleotides read TGTGCCAGCAGCTCCGCGGACGGCCCTAATCAGCCCCAGCATTTT.

This clonotype was seen more than once but under ten times. The chain has TRBV6-2 or TRBV6-3 and TRBJ1-2; no definite D call. CDR3 length: 13 amino acids. Trimming removed 7 bases from V and 2 bases from J, with 11 bases in between. In germline, CDR1 is MNHEY, CDR2 SVGEGT. CDR3 loop: CASKHGMNYGYTF. CDR3 bases: TGTGCCAGCAAACACGGGATGAACTATGGCTACACCTTC.

This clonotype was seen a few times. This chain links TRBV20-1 with TRBJ2-7; possible D gene TRBD1, 5 bases. Per the germline V gene, CDR1 is DFQATT and CDR2 is SNEGSKA (reference sequence). Trimming shortened V by 0 bases and J by 2 bases, and 11 bases separated the two germline ends. The CDR3 runs to 14 residues. CDR3 loop: CSAREGAGAYEQYF. Written as DNA, the CDR3 is TGCAGTGCTAGAGAAGGGGCAGGAGCCTACGAGCAGTACTTC.

The chain recombines TRBV12-3 or TRBV12-4 with TRBJ1-2; 8 nucleotides agree with TRBD1. The CDR3 covers 13 residues. V gave up 6 bases and J gave up 5 bases; unmatched junction bases: 5. The CDR3 sequence: CASSIRTGYGYTF. Here the CDR3 DNA reads TGTGCCAGCAGCATTAGGACAGGGTATGGCTACACCTTC.

Only a few counts were recorded for this clonotype. V usage is TRBV14 and J usage is TRBJ1-6, with D tentatively TRBD1 (5 bases). Germline values: CDR1 SGHDN, CDR2 FVKESK. There are 14 residues in the CDR3. V was trimmed by 2 bases and J by 6 bases, leaving 8 bases between them. CDR3 coding DNA: TGTGCCAGCAGCCAACGGGGACGTAATTCACCCCTCCACTTT. This gives the protein CASSQRGRNSPLHF.

The rearrangement joins TRBV15 to TRBJ1-2, with 8 bases matching TRBD1. Germline-derived CDR1 and CDR2 are LNHNV and YYDKDF (reference sequence). The CDR3 sequence is 13 residues long. The J segment lost 11 bases and the V segment lost 7 bases, leaving 12 bases of the junction unmatched. In nucleotides, the CDR3 is TGTGCCACCAAGTCGGGACAGGCGGCGCGATACACCTTC. Protein: CATKSGQAARYTF.

A word on this clonotype: This clone may be a read error of a much larger clone one base away. This chain links TRBV7-4 with TRBJ1-2; D not certain. V was shortened by 0 bases and J by 3 bases, with 8 bases between the two germline ends. The germline V gene has CDR1 SGHVT and CDR2 SQSDAQ. This CDR3 comprises 14 residues. CDR3 in amino acids: CASSLALWDYGYTF. As DNA, the CDR3 is TGTGCCAGCAGCTTAGCGCTATGGGACTATGGCTACACCTTC.

This clonotype was counted at least ten times. The chain combines TRBV6-2 or TRBV6-3 with TRBJ2-5; D gene ambiguous. The CDR3 runs 12 residues. V was shortened by 7 bases and J by 4 bases, with 10 bases between the two germline ends. The germline CDR1 and CDR2 sequences are MNHEY and SVGEGT. CDR3 nucleotides: TGTGCCAGCACCTCCGGCAGAGAGACCCAGTACTTC. It yields the protein CASTSGRETQYF.

This chain connects TRBV28 to TRBJ2-7, with no clear D. Trimming pared 6 bases from V and 3 bases from J, leaving 9 bases between. This CDR3 contains 12 residues. Germline CDR1 is MDHEN and CDR2 is SYDVKM. The CDR3 reads CASRELDYEQYF. The CDR3 DNA follows: TGTGCCAGCAGAGAACTGGACTACGAGCAGTACTTC.

This clonotype was seen ten or more times. The gene calls are TRBV6-6 and TRBJ2-1; 9 bases are shared with TRBD1. Trimming removed 1 base from V and 16 bases from J; junction bases left unmatched: 5. CDR3 size: 12 residues. Germline V gene data show CDR1 as MNHNY and CDR2 as SVGAGI (reference sequence). The CDR3 DNA is TGTGCCAGCAGTTACTATGGGACAGGGTCCTTCTTC. Its translation is CASSYYGTGSFF.

The chain is built from TRBV28 and TRBJ1-5, with D possibly being TRBD1 (6 bases). CDR1 and CDR2 from the germline V gene are MDHEN and SYDVKM. V was shortened by 7 bases and J by 6 bases, with 22 bases between the two germline ends. The CDR3 consists of 16 residues. This chain's CDR3 is CASTAPSRGVGQPQHF. As DNA, the CDR3 is TGTGCCAGCACGGCACCGTCTAGGGGGGTGGGTCAGCCCCAGCATTTT.

This clonotype has at least ten counts. V is TRBV7-2 and J is TRBJ2-3, with 10 bases fitting TRBD2. Germline V lookup: CDR1 SGHTA, CDR2 FQGNSA. There are 15 residues in the CDR3. V shed 5 bases, J shed 4 bases, and the junction held 6 bases outside the gene matches. The DNA for the CDR3 is TGTGCCAGCAGCCCCCAGCGGGGGGGATCAGATACGCAGTATTTT. Its translation: CASSPQRGGSDTQYF.

This clonotype occurred a few times. The V gene is TRBV10-3, the J gene TRBJ2-6; 7 bases match TRBD1. The CDR3 covers 14 residues. With V trimmed by 7 bases and J by 4 bases, 4 bases remained unmatched. Germline V gives CDR1 ENHRY, CDR2 SYGVKD. CDR3: CAINTGVGANVLTF. In DNA form, the CDR3 reads TGTGCCATCAATACAGGGGTCGGGGCCAACGTCCTGACTTTC.

For this clonotype: A much larger clone lies one base from this, so it may be a read error. The genes are TRBV7-2 and TRBJ2-4, with 9 positions matching TRBD1. V was pared by 2 bases and J by 8 bases, with 4 bases of the junction left unmatched. This CDR3 is built from 14 residues. Germline V lookup: CDR1 SGHTA, CDR2 FQGNSA. CDR3 coding DNA: TGTGCCAGCAGCTTACTACAGGGGGCGGACATTCAGTACTTC. Amino acids: CASSLLQGADIQYF.

This clonotype has at least ten counts. The chain is built from TRBV7-9 and TRBJ2-7; TRBD1 matches at 7 bases. The V segment lost 5 bases and the J segment 2 bases; nucleotides outside the gene matches: 9. The CDR3 consists of 15 residues. Germline V gives CDR1 SEHNR, CDR2 FQNEAQ (reference sequence). CDR3 amino acids: CASSPPWTGAYEQYF. For the CDR3, the DNA is TGTGCCAGCAGCCCCCCATGGACAGGAGCCTACGAGCAGTACTTC.

The V call is TRBV28, the J call TRBJ1-2, with 9 bases fitting TRBD1. Looked up from germline, CDR1 is MDHEN and CDR2 is SYDVKM. Germline trimming cut 8 bases from V and 3 bases from J; bases unmatched to any gene: 7. This CDR3 is built from 14 residues. The CDR3 loop is CASGLGQGDYGYTF. The CDR3, as DNA: TGTGCCAGCGGCCTGGGACAGGGCGACTATGGCTACACCTTC.

This clonotype was recorded at least ten times. The chain joins TRBV2 to TRBJ1-2, with 9 bases matching TRBD1. The CDR3 covers 13 residues. The J segment lost 8 bases and the V segment lost 5 bases, leaving 6 bases of the junction unmatched. The germline V gene has CDR1 SNHLY and CDR2 FYNNEI. CDR3 bases: TGTGCCAGCAGTCGGACAGGGGTCGGAGGCTACACCTTC. Its protein is CASSRTGVGGYTF. Combining the CDR3 with reference TRBV2 and TRBJ1-2 gives the whole variable domain EPEVTQTPSHQVTQMGQEVILRCVPISNHLYFYWYRQILGQKVEFLVSFYNNEISEKSEIFDDQFSVERPDGSNFTLKIRSTKLEDSAMYFCASSRTGVGGYTFGSGTRLTVV.

This clonotype was seen ten or more times. The chain has TRBV7-9 and TRBJ1-1, with unresolved D. The CDR3 length is 16 residues. In germline, CDR1 is SEHNR, CDR2 FQNEAQ (reference sequence). The V end lost 0 bases, the J end lost 5 bases, and 16 bases lay between the germline ends. This CDR3 is CASSLASTPKSTEAFF. The DNA of the CDR3 is TGTGCCAGCAGCTTAGCCTCGACCCCGAAGAGTACTGAAGCTTTCTTT. The variable domain in full, with the rest retrieved from reference TRBV7-9 and TRBJ1-1, is DTGVSQNPRHKITKRGQNVTFRCDPISEHNRLYWYRQTLGQGPEFLTYFQNEAQLEKSRLLSDRFSAERPKGSFSTLEIQRTEQGDSAMYLCASSLASTPKSTEAFFGQGTRLTVV.

V usage is TRBV4-1 and J usage is TRBJ2-2; a possible D gene is TRBD1 (5 bases). V lost 7 bases, J lost 3 bases, and 9 bases lay in between. The CDR3 is 13 residues long. Germline V gene sequence: CDR1 MGHRA, CDR2 YSYEKL. The CDR3 loop is CASNLRDTGELFF. The CDR3 region has the DNA TGCGCCAGCAACCTCAGGGACACCGGGGAGCTGTTTTTT.

The chain is built from TRBV12-3 or TRBV12-4 and TRBJ1-6; TRBD1 aligns across 11 bases. V trimming: 3 bases; J trimming: 8 bases; junction bases outside the gene matches: 6. The CDR3 is 16 amino acids. CDR3 bases: TGTGCCAGCAGTTTGCGTGGGACAGGGGGTGATTCACCCCTCCACTTT. Amino acid sequence: CASSLRGTGGDSPLHF.